This T cell receptor (beta chain) emerged from a study of T cell responses to AZD1222 COVID-19 vaccine. Whole-study context: Some second doses came at about 4 weeks and others at about 12 weeks; these were pooled. Whole-study findings and limits: Samples come after the peak T cell response, not at day 14. Among spike-specific TCRs, nearly half reportedly target unmutated variant regions. Donors skewed white British and female; clonal diversity was possibly underestimated.

V dropped 1 base and J dropped 4 bases, with 10 bases sitting between them. From germline, CDR1 is SGHTA and CDR2 FQGNSA. CDR3 size: 14 residues. On this clone itself: Its matching antigen is unknown.

The data were produced by immunoSEQ multiplex PCR, yet TCRdb's version contains in-frame clones alone and is incomplete. The sample has 150,000 or so clones, approximately 94% seen once. The chain links TRBV7-2 to TRBJ1-2; D unclear. This specimen was peripheral blood, taken on day 0 of AZD1222 vaccination. The clonotype was recovered from an adult in good health. The CDR3 reads CASSLGYLPYGYTF. Here the CDR3 DNA reads TGTGCCAGCAGCTTAGGGTACCTACCCTATGGCTACACCTTC.